The TCR beta chain under discussion was sequenced for a study of T cells after yellow fever vaccination. Findings and caveats of the study: Among all clonotypes, a small share was observed in both CD4 and CD8 compartments.

TCRdb reprocessed the 5' RACE reads via MiXCR and lists one record per CDR3 protein. The table has 200,000 to 250,000 distinct CDR3 sequences, less than 9% seen once. A note on this clonotype: Its antigen is not identified.

CDR1 is GTSNPN, CDR2 SVGIG, per germline (reference sequence). CDR3 length: 14 amino acids. The V and J ends lost 2 bases and 4 bases respectively, with 12 bases between them. The rearrangement uses TRBV30 and TRBJ1-3, with no clear D. This receptor was taken from a man aged 25 to 45 who received the YFV17D yellow fever vaccine. The sample here was CD4+ T cells sorted from PBMCs, taken 15 days after the yellow fever booster vaccination. CDR3: CAWSSAGGGNTIYF. DNA for the CDR3: TGTGCCTGGAGTTCCGCCGGAGGGGGAAACACCATATATTTT.